This T cell receptor (beta chain) was observed in a study of T cells after yellow fever vaccination (dated 2019 in TCRdb). Background on the whole study: The SMART-Seq v4 Ultra Low Input RNA kit was used to prepare libraries from fractions with low cell numbers. To follow T-cell clones before and after primary and booster YFV17D yellow fever vaccination, bulk TCR alpha and beta repertoires were sequenced over time. Two healthy male donors, one aged 18 to 30 and one aged 30 to 40 years, made up the cohort. Blood was drawn at multiple timepoints before and after primary and secondary immunization, with bulk PBMC replicates and cell subsets isolated. Study-wide conclusions, independent of this receptor: After the booster, most of the clones that had expanded following primary vaccination were detected again (just under 97% of CD4 and roughly nine tenths of CD8), which suggests that memory was broadly maintained. The study included only a couple of donors, which limits how far the findings can be generalized. Because abundant contaminating clonotypes from the bulk population could be contained in FACS-sorted repertoires, computational filtering was required. A small fraction of clonotypes showed up in both the CD4 and CD8 compartments, probably as a result of convergent recombination. Compared with the primary T-cell response, the secondary T-cell response was weaker but faster, peaking on day 5 rather than day 15.

This clonotype has a handful of counts. Its cognate antigen has yet to be identified. No base qualities exist here, and no much larger clone lies one base off it. The germline V gene gives CDR1 as SGHDT and CDR2 as YYEEEE. The trim is 4 bases for V and 3 bases for J, with a gap of 26 bases between the germline ends. From its cysteine to its phenylalanine, the CDR3 spans 19 amino acids. CDR3 DNA is the only sequence kept; it has 57 bases, read in frame from the first base. The sequencing machine was an Illumina NovaSeq 6000. TCR cDNA was made using 5'RACE template switching, a step that added a universal primer site and unique molecular identifiers. Priming of cDNA synthesis was performed from both the TCR alpha and TCR beta constant segments. Library amplification used two PCR steps, and the second PCR step added sample barcodes and sequencing adapters. Sequencing of libraries was done on Illumina HiSeq 2500 (2x100 bp) or NovaSeq (2x150 bp). On the study's bioinformatics: Reads were demultiplexed and collapsed into UMI consensus sequences with MIGEC, and V(D)J alignment was performed with MiXCR. Using edgeR on replicate PBMC samples, clonotypes were called vaccine-responding if FDR was below 0.01 and the log2 fold change was above 5 up to day 15. CD4 or CD8 identity was assigned to each bulk clonotype according to whether the clonotype was present at higher abundance in the sequenced CD4 repertoire or the sequenced CD8 repertoire. TCRdb trimmed public reads at Q25 via fastp, called clones via MiXCR and kept in-frame beta chains. Rows with one shared CDR3 protein collapse into an entry with the most common genes and DNA. These V and J calls originate from TCRdb's pipeline instead of the authors' own analysis. The sample has 300,000 to 400,000 distinct CDR3 sequences on record, around 11% of them singletons. About 3% of the sample rests with the top ten.

In light of the paper, this sample's treatment or condition label describes: live attenuated yellow fever vaccine strain. A standard Ficoll-Paque protocol was used to isolate PBMCs from peripheral blood. Dynabeads CD4 and CD8 positive selection kits were used to isolate the CD4 and CD8 T-cell fractions. RNA was extracted with TriZol from bulk PBMCs, CD4 and CD8 fractions, and dextramer-positive and dextramer-negative fractions. The sequencing used CD4+ T cells sorted from PBMCs, collected 45 days after the yellow fever booster vaccination. The sequence derives from a man aged 18-30 years who received the YFV17D yellow fever vaccine. The chain is made from TRBV5-6 and TRBJ2-1, with an unclear D gene assignment. The DNA sequence follows: TGTGCCAGCAGCCCCGACCCTAAGACGTACCTATCGGGCTACAATGAGCAGTTCTTC. This codes for CASSPDPKTYLSGYNEQFF.